This T cell receptor beta chain was profiled in a study of vaccination and CD4 T cells after COVID-19. Background on the study: Post-vaccine sampling followed dose two by a median roughly 70 days (range 14 to 241). The stimulus for the cells was overlapping spike peptides derived from SARS-CoV-2, HCoV-NL63, HCoV-OC43 and HCoV-229E.

This CDR3 is 16 amino acids long. CDR1 and CDR2 from the germline V gene are MGHRA and YSYEKL. With 6 bases removed from V and 2 bases from J, the gap between germline ends came to 16 bases. Turning to this clonotype: Its antigen is not known.

The Oncomine TCR Beta short-read assay was applied to DNA of cultured CD4+ T cells. Extraction of genomic DNA was performed on cultured CD4+ T cells. Using its own MiXCR run on the PCR reads, TCRdb lists one record per CDR3 protein. The table shows more than 20,000 distinct CDR3 sequences, with around 45% occurring only once. Sample treatment: roughly 10-day PBMC culture with coronavirus spike peptide pools or control peptides (ViraFEST assay). The PCR-positive dates, March through December 2020, came before the US Alpha, Beta and Delta variants. This TCR derives from a human donor who had recovered from COVID-19. The sequencing input was CD4+ T cells from blood, cultured in vitro. V gene TRBV4-1 combines with J gene TRBJ2-2; maybe TRBD1 (6 bases). The CDR3 region has the DNA TGCGCCAGCAGGCTCCAGGGGACCCTAAACACCGGGGAGCTGTTTTTT. This gives the protein CASRLQGTLNTGELFF.